Listed below are T cell receptor beta chains from one sample, sequenced in a study of blood T cell repertoires in COVID-19. Sequencing used immunoSEQ multiplex PCR; TCRdb keeps in-frame clones, though not all of them. The sample has approximately 250,000 clones; less than 90% are singletons. Sample: peripheral blood. The receptors were sampled from a man aged 25 to 40 with active or convalescent COVID-19. Both conserved end residues are part of each CDR3. Each record gives: CDR3 length, D gene, clone size, J gene, V gene, CDR3 DNA, CDR3 protein. The D gene is left open where the match is weak. The size of a clone is reported for some rows only, either as once, few or many, or as a class for expanded clones.

len: 17; d_gene: NA; abundance: NA; j_gene: TRBJ1-2; v_gene: TRBV11-2; CDR3nt: TGTGCCAGCAGCTTACAGGTCGGGGGGTCCCCCTCGTATGGCTACACCTTC; CDR3aa: CASSLQVGGSPSYGYTF
len: 18; d_gene: TRBD1; abundance: NA; j_gene: TRBJ2-2; v_gene: TRBV6-2/TRBV6-3; CDR3nt: TGTGCCAGCAACCCAGGACAGGTTTCATTTGGGGTCAGCGGGGAGCTGTTTTTT; CDR3aa: CASNPGQVSFGVSGELFF
len: 16; d_gene: NA; abundance: NA; j_gene: TRBJ1-1; v_gene: TRBV4-2; CDR3nt: TGTGCCAGCAGCCACATAGGAAGGGGTTGGGGCACTGAAGCTTTCTTT; CDR3aa: CASSHIGRGWGTEAFF
len: 16; d_gene: NA; abundance: once; j_gene: TRBJ1-5; v_gene: TRBV7-5; CDR3nt: TGTGCCAGAACCAAAGGCGGCGGGTCTAGAGGTCAGCCCCAGCATTTT; CDR3aa: CARTKGGGSRGQPQHF
len: 14; d_gene: NA; abundance: once; j_gene: TRBJ2-1; v_gene: TRBV4-1; CDR3nt: TGCGCCAGCAGCCAAGGTCTCCCCCCCGGTGAGCAGTTCTTC; CDR3aa: CASSQGLPPGEQFF
len: 12; d_gene: NA; abundance: NA; j_gene: TRBJ1-2; v_gene: TRBV11-3; CDR3nt: TGTGCCAGCAGCTCTACAGGGTATGGCTACACCTTC; CDR3aa: CASSSTGYGYTF
len: 19; d_gene: NA; abundance: NA; j_gene: TRBJ2-3; v_gene: TRBV2; CDR3nt: TGTGCCAGCAGTGAAGATACGTGGAGCCCCGTACCCAGCACAGATACGCAGTATTTT; CDR3aa: CASSEDTWSPVPSTDTQYF
len: 12; d_gene: NA; abundance: once; j_gene: TRBJ2-2; v_gene: TRBV5-6; CDR3nt: TGTGCCAGCAGCTTTCTCCCCGGGGAGCTGTTTTTT; CDR3aa: CASSFLPGELFF
len: 18; d_gene: TRBD1; abundance: NA; j_gene: TRBJ2-3; v_gene: TRBV6-7; CDR3nt: TGTGCCAGCAGTTACACTCATGGACAGGGAGGAGGCACAGATACGCAGTATTTT; CDR3aa: CASSYTHGQGGGTDTQYF
len: 19; d_gene: TRBD1; abundance: NA; j_gene: TRBJ1-1; v_gene: TRBV5-1; CDR3nt: TGCGCCAGCAGATACACCTATACCGGGACAGGGGTAATGAACACTGAAGCTTTCTTT; CDR3aa: CASRYTYTGTGVMNTEAFF
len: 12; d_gene: NA; abundance: NA; j_gene: TRBJ2-5; v_gene: TRBV11-2; CDR3nt: TGTGCCAGCGAGGGATTAAAAGAGACCCAGTACTTC; CDR3aa: CASEGLKETQYF
len: 14; d_gene: NA; abundance: once; j_gene: TRBJ2-1; v_gene: TRBV6-5; CDR3nt: TGTGCCAGCAGTTACTCGTCCTCTTATAATGAGCAGTTCTTC; CDR3aa: CASSYSSSYNEQFF
len: 18; d_gene: NA; abundance: NA; j_gene: TRBJ1-1; v_gene: TRBV18; CDR3nt: TGTGCCAGCTCAACCCACTCGTTAGGGCCAGGGGCGAACGCTGAAGCTTTCTTT; CDR3aa: CASSTHSLGPGANAEAFF
len: 15; d_gene: TRBD1; abundance: NA; j_gene: TRBJ1-1; v_gene: TRBV4-3; CDR3nt: TGCGCCAGCAGCCACGGGACAGGGGTGAACACTGAAGCTTTCTTT; CDR3aa: CASSHGTGVNTEAFF
len: 15; d_gene: TRBD1; abundance: once; j_gene: TRBJ2-3; v_gene: TRBV2; CDR3nt: TGTGCCAGCAGAACGGACAGGGGACGCACAGATACGCAGTATTTT; CDR3aa: CASRTDRGRTDTQYF
len: 14; d_gene: NA; abundance: NA; j_gene: TRBJ2-5; v_gene: TRBV7-2; CDR3nt: TGTGCCAGCAGCTTTGGAGGGCCCGGAGAGACCCAGTACTTC; CDR3aa: CASSFGGPGETQYF
len: 14; d_gene: TRBD1; abundance: NA; j_gene: TRBJ2-1; v_gene: TRBV18; CDR3nt: TGTGCCAGCTCACCAGGACAGGGTAGTAATGAGCAGTTCTTC; CDR3aa: CASSPGQGSNEQFF